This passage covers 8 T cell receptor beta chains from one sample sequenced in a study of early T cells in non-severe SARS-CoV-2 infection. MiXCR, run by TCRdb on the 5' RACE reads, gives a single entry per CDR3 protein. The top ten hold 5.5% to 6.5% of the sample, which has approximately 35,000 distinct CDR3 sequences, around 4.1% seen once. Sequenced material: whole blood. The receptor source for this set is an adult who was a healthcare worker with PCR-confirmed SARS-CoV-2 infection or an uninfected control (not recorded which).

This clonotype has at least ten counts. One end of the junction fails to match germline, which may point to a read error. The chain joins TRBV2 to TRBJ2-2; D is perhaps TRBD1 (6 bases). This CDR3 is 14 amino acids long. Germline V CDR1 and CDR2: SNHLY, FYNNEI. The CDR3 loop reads CAGKGDINTGEPFF. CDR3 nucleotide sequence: TGTGCCGGCAAGGGGGACATTAACACCGGGGAGCCGTTTTTT.

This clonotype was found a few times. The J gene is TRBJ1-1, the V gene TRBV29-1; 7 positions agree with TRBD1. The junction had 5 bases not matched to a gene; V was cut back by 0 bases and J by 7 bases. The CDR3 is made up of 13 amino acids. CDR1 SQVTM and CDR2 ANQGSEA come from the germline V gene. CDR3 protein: CSVEDGQAIEAFF. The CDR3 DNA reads TGCAGCGTTGAAGATGGACAGGCCATTGAAGCTTTCTTT.

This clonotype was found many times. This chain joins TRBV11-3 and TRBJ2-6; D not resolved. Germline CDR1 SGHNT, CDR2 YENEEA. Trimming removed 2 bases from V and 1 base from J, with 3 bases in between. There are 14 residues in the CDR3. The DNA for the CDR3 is TGTGCCAGCAGCTTATTGTCTGGGGCCAACGTCCTGACTTTC. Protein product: CASSLLSGANVLTF.

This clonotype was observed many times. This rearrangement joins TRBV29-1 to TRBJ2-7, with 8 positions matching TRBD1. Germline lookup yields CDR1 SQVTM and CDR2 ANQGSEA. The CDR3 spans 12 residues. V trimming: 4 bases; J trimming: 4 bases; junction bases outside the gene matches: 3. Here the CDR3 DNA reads TGCAGCGTTGTGCAGGGGGCGTACGAGCAGTACTTC. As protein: CSVVQGAYEQYF.

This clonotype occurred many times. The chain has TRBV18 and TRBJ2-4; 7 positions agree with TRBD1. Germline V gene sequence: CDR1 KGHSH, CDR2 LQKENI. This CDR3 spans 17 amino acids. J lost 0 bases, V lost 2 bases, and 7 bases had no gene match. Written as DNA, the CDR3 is TGTGCCAGCTCACCAGGAAACAGGGGATTAGCCAAAAACATTCAGTACTTC. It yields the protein CASSPGNRGLAKNIQYF.

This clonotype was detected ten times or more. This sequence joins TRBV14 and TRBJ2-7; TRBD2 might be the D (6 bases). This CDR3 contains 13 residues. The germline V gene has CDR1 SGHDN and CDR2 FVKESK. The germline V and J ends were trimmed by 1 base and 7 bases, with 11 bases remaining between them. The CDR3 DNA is TGTGCCAGCAGCCAAGCGGAGGGGCGTGAGCAGTACTTC. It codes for CASSQAEGREQYF.

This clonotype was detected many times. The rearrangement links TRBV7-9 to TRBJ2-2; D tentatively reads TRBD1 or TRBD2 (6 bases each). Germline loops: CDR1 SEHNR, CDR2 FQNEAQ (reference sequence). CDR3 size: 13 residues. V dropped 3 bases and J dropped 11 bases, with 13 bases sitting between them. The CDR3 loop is CASSFRGTRELFF. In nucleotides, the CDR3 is TGTGCCAGCAGCTTTCGGGGGACAAGAGAGCTGTTTTTT.

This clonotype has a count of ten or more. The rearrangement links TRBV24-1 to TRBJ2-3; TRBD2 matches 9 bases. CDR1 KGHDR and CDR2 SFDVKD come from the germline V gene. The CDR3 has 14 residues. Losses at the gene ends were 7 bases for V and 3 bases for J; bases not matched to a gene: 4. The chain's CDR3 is CATRAGGWTDTQYF. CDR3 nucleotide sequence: TGTGCCACCAGAGCGGGAGGATGGACAGATACGCAGTATTTT.